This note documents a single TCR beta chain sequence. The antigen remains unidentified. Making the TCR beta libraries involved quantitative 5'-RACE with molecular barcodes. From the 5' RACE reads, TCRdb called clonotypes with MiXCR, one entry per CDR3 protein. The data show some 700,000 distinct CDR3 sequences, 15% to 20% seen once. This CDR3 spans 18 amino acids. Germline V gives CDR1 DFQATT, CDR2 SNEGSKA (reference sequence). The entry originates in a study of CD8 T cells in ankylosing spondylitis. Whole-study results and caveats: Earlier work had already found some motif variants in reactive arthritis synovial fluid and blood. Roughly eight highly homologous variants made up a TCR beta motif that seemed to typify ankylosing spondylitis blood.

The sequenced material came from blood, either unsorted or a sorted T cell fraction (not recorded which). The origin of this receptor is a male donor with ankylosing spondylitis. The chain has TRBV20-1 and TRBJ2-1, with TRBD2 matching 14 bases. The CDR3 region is CWAPPPGLAGESYNEQFF. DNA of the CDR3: TGCTGGGCTCCACCCCCGGGACTAGCGGGAGAGAGTTACAATGAGCAGTTCTTC.